Described below is a single T cell receptor (beta chain) sequence and its context. Antigen unknown. These data are taken from a study of T cells in localized non-small cell lung cancer. This CDR3 comprises 16 residues. V lost 5 bases and J 5 bases, leaving 19 bases between the germline ends. Germline values: CDR1 MNHGY, CDR2 SAAAGT. Notes on the study in general: Highest T cell clonality was seen in uninvolved adjacent lung, surpassing that measured in tumor. Heterogeneity remains possible, as sequencing covered one tumor region only. Adjacent lung had a median roughly 61 of the 100 largest tumor clones.

Data came from immunoSEQ multiplex PCR; TCRdb stores just in-frame clones and leaves some out. Altogether around 1,800 clones are present, about 25% being singletons, with the ten largest covering 11% to 15%. This clonotype originated in a female donor aged 60 or older with stage I lung adenocarcinoma. The sample consisted of normal lung tissue next to the tumor, taken before any cancer treatment. The V gene is TRBV6-8, the J gene TRBJ1-5; possibly TRBD1 for D (6 bases). The CDR3 nucleotides read TGTGCCAGCAGTCACCTTCCAGGGGTCGGTGATCAGCCCCAGCATTTT. Amino acids: CASSHLPGVGDQPQHF.